This is a list of T cell receptor beta chains from one sample in a study of T cell clones after liver transplantation. Profiling relied on immunoSEQ multiplex PCR, and the TCRdb table lists in-frame clones only, not all of them. The table records 55,000 to 70,000 clones, over 90% of them present only once. The sample was CD4+ T cells from blood, taken less than 28 months after liver transplant. These receptors were collected from a human patient who received a liver transplant. Some T cells may have originated in the graft donor. CDR3s include the opening cysteine and the closing phenylalanine or tryptophan. D genes are given only for firm matches. Expanded clones are given a class, and other clones once, few, many or no size at all.

>TRBV2|.|15|TRBJ1-1|few
CASRANTQMNTEAFF
TGTGCCAGCAGAGCTAATACACAGATGAACACTGAAGCTTTCTTT
>TRBV27|TRBD1|18|TRBJ1-4|.
CASGPDRVRFGTNEKLFF
TGTGCCAGCGGGCCGGACAGGGTTAGGTTTGGGACTAATGAAAAACTGTTTTTT
>TRBV2|TRBD2|14|TRBJ2-4|.
CASSELAGGDIQYF
TGTGCCAGCAGTGAGTTAGCGGGAGGCGACATTCAGTACTTC
>TRBV7-6|.|16|TRBJ2-5|.
CASSLGVGGHQETQYF
TGTGCCAGCAGCTTAGGGGTAGGGGGTCACCAAGAGACCCAGTACTTC
>TRBV5-4|.|15|TRBJ1-1|.
CASHRGGGLNTEAFF
TGTGCCAGCCATAGGGGGGGAGGTCTGAACACTGAAGCTTTCTTT
>TRBV28|TRBD1|15|TRBJ2-1|.
CASSPLGTGGHEQFF
TGTGCCAGCAGTCCTCTGGGGACAGGGGGCCATGAGCAGTTCTTC
>TRBV5-4|TRBD2|15|TRBJ2-5|once
CASSPTAGGRETQYF
TGTGCCAGCAGCCCCACAGCGGGAGGTAGGGAGACCCAGTACTTC
>TRBV2|.|13|TRBJ1-2|.
CASSLLQGYGYTF
TGTGCCAGCAGTCTCCTACAAGGTTATGGCTACACCTTC
>TRBV9|.|15|TRBJ1-1|once
CASSARWGPNTEAFF
TGTGCCAGCAGCGCCAGATGGGGTCCCAACACTGAAGCTTTCTTT
>TRBV14|.|15|TRBJ2-1|.
CASNRLGGILGEQFF
TGTGCCAGCAACAGACTAGGAGGGATCCTAGGGGAGCAGTTCTTC
>TRBV12-5|.|15|TRBJ1-5|.
CASGSGGVGVQPQHF
TGTGCTAGTGGTTCGGGGGGAGTCGGGGTTCAGCCCCAGCATTTT
>TRBV7-2|.|15|TRBJ2-5|.
CASSPGGGRQETQYF
TGTGCCAGCAGCCCAGGGGGGGGGAGACAAGAGACCCAGTACTTC
>TRBV1|.|15|TRBJ2-7|.
CTSTVCGRPPYEQYF
TGCACCAGCACCGTTTGCGGGAGGCCCCCCTACGAGCAGTACTTC
>TRBV12-5|.|17|TRBJ1-1|.
CASGKMGGGALNTEAFF
TGTGCTAGTGGTAAAATGGGTGGCGGGGCCCTGAACACTGAAGCTTTCTTT
>TRBV5-6|.|14|TRBJ2-7|few
CASSLWPGAYEQYF
TGTGCCAGCAGCTTGTGGCCGGGGGCCTACGAGCAGTACTTC
>TRBV6-1|.|15|TRBJ2-1|.
CASSQRGDSYNEQFF
TGTGCCAGCAGTCAAAGGGGGGACTCGTACAATGAGCAGTTCTTC
>TRBV5-1|TRBD1|15|TRBJ2-4|.
CASSLGGQGENIQYF
TGCGCCAGCAGCTTGGGAGGACAGGGGGAAAACATTCAGTACTTC
>TRBV9|TRBD2|13|TRBJ2-7|.
CASSVGTSGEQYF
TGTGCCAGCAGCGTAGGGACTAGCGGCGAGCAGTACTTC
>TRBV7-4|.|14|TRBJ2-1|.
CASSPRDVDNEQFF
TGTGCCAGCAGCCCGCGGGACGTAGACAATGAGCAGTTCTTC
>TRBV19|TRBD1|16|TRBJ1-5|once
CASSIPRTGGYQPQHF
TGTGCCAGTAGTATACCACGGACAGGGGGGTATCAGCCCCAGCATTTT
>TRBV11-1|.|14|TRBJ1-1|few
CASSTRVDSAEAFF
TGTGCCAGCAGCACCAGGGTGGATAGTGCTGAAGCTTTCTTT
>TRBV28|.|13|TRBJ1-5|few
CAIAGRGNQPQHF
TGTGCTATCGCGGGCCGGGGCAATCAGCCCCAGCATTTT
>TRBV25-1|TRBD1|15|TRBJ1-1|.
CASSPAGTGVTEAFF
TGTGCCAGCAGCCCAGCTGGGACAGGGGTCACTGAAGCTTTCTTT
>TRBV5-1|.|16|TRBJ2-5|.
CASSLLGGARQETQYF
TGCGCCAGCAGCTTGCTCGGGGGAGCCCGACAAGAGACCCAGTACTTC
>TRBV6-1|.|13|TRBJ1-1|.
CASSEDSWTEAFF
TGTGCCAGCAGTGAAGACAGTTGGACTGAAGCTTTCTTT
>TRBV27|.|12|TRBJ2-4|.
CASSSQGSIQYF
TGTGCCAGCAGTTCACAAGGGAGCATTCAGTACTTC
>TRBV5-4|TRBD1|15|TRBJ2-2|.
CASSLGQGGTGELFF
TGTGCCAGCAGCTTGGGACAGGGGGGCACCGGGGAGCTGTTTTTT
>TRBV7-6|TRBD2|17|TRBJ2-1|.
CASSLRSGRVQGSEQFF
TGTGCCAGCAGCTTACGGAGCGGGAGGGTTCAAGGTAGTGAGCAGTTCTTC
>TRBV11-3|TRBD2|14|TRBJ2-7|.
CASSQAGGSYEQYF
TGTGCCAGCAGCCAAGCGGGGGGCTCCTACGAGCAGTACTTC
>TRBV5-1|.|16|TRBJ1-3|.
CASSLLGSHSGNTIYF
TGCGCCAGCAGCTTGTTGGGATCCCACTCTGGAAACACCATATATTTT
>TRBV18|TRBD1|13|TRBJ2-3|.
CASTGQGTDTQYF
TGTGCCAGCACAGGACAGGGCACAGATACGCAGTATTTT
>TRBV28|.|11|TRBJ2-5|.
CASAQGETQYF
TGTGCCAGCGCTCAGGGAGAGACCCAGTACTTC
>TRBV2|TRBD1|12|TRBJ1-1|.
CASRDRGPEAFF
TGTGCCAGCAGGGACAGGGGGCCTGAAGCTTTCTTT
>TRBV29-1|TRBD1|11|TRBJ2-5|.
CSTNRGETQYF
TGCAGCACTAACAGGGGAGAGACCCAGTACTTC
>TRBV5-6|.|16|TRBJ2-3|few
CASSLMRATGTDTQYF
TGTGCCAGCAGCTTAATGAGGGCTACGGGCACAGATACGCAGTATTTT
>TRBV18|.|14|TRBJ1-1|.
CASSPAPGITEAFF
TGTGCCAGCTCCCCGGCACCCGGTATCACTGAAGCTTTCTTT
>TRBV7-9|.|18|TRBJ1-2|.
CASSFRNPTGRANYGYTF
TGTGCCAGCAGCTTCCGGAACCCGACAGGCAGAGCTAACTATGGCTACACCTTC
>TRBV10-3|TRBD1|14|TRBJ1-5|.
CAIRDRGDTQPQHF
TGTGCCATCAGGGACAGGGGGGACACTCAGCCCCAGCATTTT
>TRBV4-2|.|15|TRBJ2-1|.
CASSQERLSYNEQFF
TGTGCCAGCAGCCAAGAGAGACTCTCCTACAATGAGCAGTTCTTC
>TRBV15|.|15|TRBJ2-5|.
CATSPDEGAQETQYF
TGTGCCACCAGCCCAGACGAAGGGGCCCAAGAGACCCAGTACTTC
>TRBV5-1|.|16|TRBJ2-5|.
CASSIEPGPAAETQYF
TGCGCCAGCAGCATAGAACCGGGCCCCGCGGCGGAGACCCAGTACTTC
>TRBV7-2|TRBD1|16|TRBJ1-3|.
CASSPDRALSGNTIYF
TGTGCCAGCAGCCCGGACAGGGCTCTCTCTGGAAACACCATATATTTT
>TRBV19|.|15|TRBJ2-2|.
CASSGRGTNTGELFF
TGTGCCAGTAGTGGAAGGGGCACGAACACCGGGGAGCTGTTTTTT
>TRBV7-7|TRBD2|14|TRBJ2-1|.
CASSVSGTSNEQFF
TGTGCCAGCAGCGTATCCGGGACTAGCAACGAGCAGTTCTTC
>TRBV29-1|.|11|TRBJ1-1|.
CSVSGGLEAFF
TGCAGCGTTTCGGGGGGCTTAGAAGCTTTCTTT
>TRBV6-6|.|13|TRBJ2-1|.
CASSYSTYNEQFF
TGTGCCAGCAGTTACTCTACCTACAATGAGCAGTTCTTC
>TRBV16|.|15|TRBJ1-5|.
CASSQSAVGNQPQHF
TGTGCCAGCAGCCAATCGGCCGTTGGCAATCAGCCCCAGCATTTT
>TRBV7-8|TRBD1|17|TRBJ1-5|few
CASSSTGAPFSGQPQHF
TGTGCCAGCAGCTCAACAGGGGCCCCGTTCTCGGGGCAGCCCCAGCATTTT
>TRBV19|.|14|TRBJ1-5|once
CASSRANSNQPQHF
TGTGCCAGTAGTCGGGCGAATAGCAATCAGCCCCAGCATTTT
>TRBV6-1|TRBD2|14|TRBJ2-7|many
CASSGGGSRYEQYF
TGTGCCAGCAGTGGTGGCGGGAGCCGCTACGAGCAGTACTTC
>TRBV6-1|.|15|TRBJ2-3|once
CASSEVSGWTDTQYF
TGTGCCAGCAGTGAAGTAAGCGGATGGACAGATACGCAGTATTTT